This T cell receptor (beta chain) was obtained from a study of cytomegalovirus exposure and HLA in healthy donors. Study results and limitations: Rare TCR sequences dominated, though some public TCRs recurred in many donors. Cytomegalovirus-associated TCR beta chains were listed, numbering roughly 150.

Comments on this clone: The antigen remains unidentified.

Amplification used 60 Vbeta primers and 13 Jbeta primers. Sequencing was performed with immunoSEQ multiplex PCR; in TCRdb, only in-frame clones are kept and a portion is missing. The sample holds 100,000 or so clones, about 69% seen once. This clonotype was obtained from a man between 40 and 49 years old in good health and CMV-seronegative. What was sequenced was PBMCs.

This chain's CDR3 is CASSQEGLAGGPSTDTQYF. For the CDR3, the DNA is TGCGCCAGCAGCCAAGAAGGACTAGCGGGAGGACCTAGCACAGATACGCAGTATTTT. The V gene is TRBV4-1, the J gene TRBJ2-3, with 14 nucleotides matching TRBD2. CDR1 is MGHRA, CDR2 YSYEKL, per germline. The junction had 5 bases not matched to a gene; V was cut back by 0 bases and J by 0 bases. The CDR3 extends over 19 amino acids.